In this sample, the clone carrying this T cell receptor beta chain turned up many times. TCR alpha and TCR beta cDNA libraries carrying sample barcodes and UMIs were produced by 5'RACE using constant-segment primers. TCRdb re-called the 5' RACE reads with MiXCR, one entry per CDR3 protein. This sample has 250,000 or so distinct CDR3 sequences, with 18% found just once. The record originates from a study of T-cell memory formation after mild COVID-19. The germline CDR1 and CDR2 sequences are MNHNY and SVGAGI (reference sequence). This CDR3 comprises 14 residues. Trimming removed 2 bases from V and 0 bases from J, with 4 bases in between.

The sequence was collected from a man younger than 35 who had mild COVID-19 (a few samples of this study predate the infection). Cell type and time point are not known. The sequencing input was PBMCs or a T cell subset sorted from them (not recorded which). The chain is built from TRBV6-6 and TRBJ1-4; D call uncertain. The CDR3 reads CASSYLATNEKLFF. CDR3 sequence (DNA): TGTGCCAGCAGTTACCTTGCAACTAATGAAAAACTGTTTTTT.